This T cell receptor (beta chain) was found in a study of response to subunit inactivated influenza vaccine. General study findings and limits: New T cells are recruited in small numbers by each seasonal influenza vaccination, according to the authors' suggestion.

Germline assignment: CDR1 LNHNV and CDR2 YYDKDF (reference sequence). V dropped 7 bases and J dropped 5; count of bases not matched to a gene: 6. The CDR3 runs to 13 residues. Worth noting for this clonotype: The antigen remains undetermined.

TCRdb processed the RT-PCR reads anew with MiXCR; each CDR3 protein has one entry. The sample includes hundreds of thousands of distinct CDR3 sequences, approximately 17% of them seen just once. The chain couples TRBV15 to TRBJ2-3; 7 bases are shared with TRBD2. This receptor was obtained from a man aged 50-60 years who received an inactivated influenza vaccine. The sample in question was PBMCs from blood, obtained about 5 days after vaccination. The CDR3, as DNA: TGTGCCACCAACAAGGGGAGGGAAGATACGCAGTATTTT. Amino acids: CATNKGREDTQYF.